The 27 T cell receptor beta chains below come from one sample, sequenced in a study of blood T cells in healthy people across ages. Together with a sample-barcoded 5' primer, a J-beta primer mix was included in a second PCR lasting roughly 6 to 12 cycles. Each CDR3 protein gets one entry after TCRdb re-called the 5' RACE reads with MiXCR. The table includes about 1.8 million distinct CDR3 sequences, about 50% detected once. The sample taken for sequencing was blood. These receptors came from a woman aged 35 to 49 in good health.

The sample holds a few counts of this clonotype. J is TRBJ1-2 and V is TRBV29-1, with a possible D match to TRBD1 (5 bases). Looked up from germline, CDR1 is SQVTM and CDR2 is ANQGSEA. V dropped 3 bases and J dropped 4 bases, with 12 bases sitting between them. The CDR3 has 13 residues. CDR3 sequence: CSVERQPLYGYTF. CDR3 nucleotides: TGCAGCGTTGAGAGACAGCCACTCTATGGCTACACCTTC.

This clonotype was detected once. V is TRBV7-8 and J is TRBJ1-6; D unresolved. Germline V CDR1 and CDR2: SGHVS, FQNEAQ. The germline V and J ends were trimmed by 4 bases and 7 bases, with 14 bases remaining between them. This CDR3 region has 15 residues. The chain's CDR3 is CASSSFGVPNSPLHF. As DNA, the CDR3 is TGTGCCAGCAGCTCCTTCGGGGTCCCCAATTCACCCCTCCACTTT.

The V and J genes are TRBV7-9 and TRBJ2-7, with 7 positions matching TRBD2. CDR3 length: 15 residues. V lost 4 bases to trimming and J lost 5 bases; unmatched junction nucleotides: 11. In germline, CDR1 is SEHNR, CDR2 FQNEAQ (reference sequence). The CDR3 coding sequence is TGTGCCAGCAGCTCGCCCGGGGGGTATGCGGACGAGCAGTACTTC. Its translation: CASSSPGGYADEQYF.

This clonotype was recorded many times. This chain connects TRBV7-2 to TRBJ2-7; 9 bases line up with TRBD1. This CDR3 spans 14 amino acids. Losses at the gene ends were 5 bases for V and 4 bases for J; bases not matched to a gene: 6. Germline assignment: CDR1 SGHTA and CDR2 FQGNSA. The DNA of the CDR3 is TGTGCCAGCAGCCTAAGACAGGGGGAGTACGAGCAGTACTTC. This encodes CASSLRQGEYEQYF.

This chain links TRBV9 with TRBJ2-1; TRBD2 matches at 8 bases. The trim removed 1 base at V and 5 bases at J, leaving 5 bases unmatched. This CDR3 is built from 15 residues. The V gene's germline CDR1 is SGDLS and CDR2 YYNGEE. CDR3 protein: CASSVYKRGNNEQFF. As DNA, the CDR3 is TGTGCCAGCAGCGTATATAAGCGGGGGAACAATGAGCAGTTCTTC.

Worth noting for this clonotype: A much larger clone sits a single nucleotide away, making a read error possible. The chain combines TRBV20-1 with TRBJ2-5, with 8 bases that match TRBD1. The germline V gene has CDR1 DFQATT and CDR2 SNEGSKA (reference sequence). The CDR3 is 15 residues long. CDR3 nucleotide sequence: TGCGGTGCTAACCCGAGGACAGGGTACCAAGAGACCCAGTACTTC. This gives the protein CGANPRTGYQETQYF.

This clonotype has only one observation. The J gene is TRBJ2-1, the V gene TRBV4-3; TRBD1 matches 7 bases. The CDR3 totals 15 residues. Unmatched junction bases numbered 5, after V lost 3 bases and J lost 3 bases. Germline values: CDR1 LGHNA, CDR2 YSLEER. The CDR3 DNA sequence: TGCGCCAGCAGCCACAGACAGGGATACTACAATGAGCAGTTCTTC. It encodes CASSHRQGYYNEQFF.

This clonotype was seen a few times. The CDR3 spells CASSLGQGKRETQYF. Written as DNA, the CDR3 is TGTGCCAGCAGTTTGGGACAGGGGAAAAGGGAGACCCAGTACTTC. The genes are TRBV27 and TRBJ2-5, with 10 bases lining up with TRBD1. J gave up 5 bases and V 3 bases, and 6 bases lay outside the gene matches. The CDR3 sequence is 15 residues long. Germline CDR1 is MNHEY and CDR2 is SMNVEV (reference sequence).

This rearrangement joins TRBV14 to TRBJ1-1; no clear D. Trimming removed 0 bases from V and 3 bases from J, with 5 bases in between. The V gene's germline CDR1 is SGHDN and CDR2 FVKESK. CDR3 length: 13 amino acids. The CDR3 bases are TGTGCCAGCAGCCAAGATATATACACTGAAGCTTTCTTT. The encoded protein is CASSQDIYTEAFF.

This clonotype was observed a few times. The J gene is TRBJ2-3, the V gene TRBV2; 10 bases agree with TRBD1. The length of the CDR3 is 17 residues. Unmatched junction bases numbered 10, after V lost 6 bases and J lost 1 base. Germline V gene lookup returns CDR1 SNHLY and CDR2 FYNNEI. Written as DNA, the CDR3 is TGTGCCAGCAGGAACACGGCGGACAGGGGGGGCACAGATACGCAGTATTTT. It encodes CASRNTADRGGTDTQYF. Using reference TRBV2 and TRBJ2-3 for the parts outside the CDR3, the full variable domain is EPEVTQTPSHQVTQMGQEVILRCVPISNHLYFYWYRQILGQKVEFLVSFYNNEISEKSEIFDDQFSVERPDGSNFTLKIRSTKLEDSAMYFCASRNTADRGGTDTQYFGPGTRLTVL.

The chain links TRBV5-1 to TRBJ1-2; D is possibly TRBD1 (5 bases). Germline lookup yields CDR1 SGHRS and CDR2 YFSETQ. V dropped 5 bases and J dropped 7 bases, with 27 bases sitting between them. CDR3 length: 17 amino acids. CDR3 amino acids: CASRLAGDRIGGGGYTF. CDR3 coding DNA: TGCGCCAGCAGGCTGGCCGGGGATCGGATTGGGGGAGGTGGCTACACCTTC.

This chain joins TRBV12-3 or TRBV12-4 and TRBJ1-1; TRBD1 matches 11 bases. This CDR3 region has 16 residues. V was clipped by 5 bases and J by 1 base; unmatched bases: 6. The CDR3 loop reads CASSPWTGGGNTEAFF. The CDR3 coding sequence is TGTGCCAGCAGTCCCTGGACAGGGGGCGGGAACACTGAAGCTTTCTTT.

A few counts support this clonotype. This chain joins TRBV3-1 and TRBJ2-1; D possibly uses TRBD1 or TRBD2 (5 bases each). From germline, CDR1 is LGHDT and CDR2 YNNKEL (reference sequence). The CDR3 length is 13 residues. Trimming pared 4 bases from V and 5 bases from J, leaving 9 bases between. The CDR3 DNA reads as TGTGCCAGCAGCCGCAGAGGGGACAATGAGCAGTTCTTC. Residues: CASSRRGDNEQFF.

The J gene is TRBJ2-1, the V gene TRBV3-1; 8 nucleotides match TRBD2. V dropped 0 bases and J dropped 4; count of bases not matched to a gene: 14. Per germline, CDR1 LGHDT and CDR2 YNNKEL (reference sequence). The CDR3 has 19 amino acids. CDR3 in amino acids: CASSQDRTSKSKQYNEQFF. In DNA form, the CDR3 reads TGTGCCAGCAGCCAAGATCGGACTAGCAAGTCGAAGCAGTACAATGAGCAGTTCTTC.

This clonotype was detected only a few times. The DNA of the CDR3 is TGCAGTGCTAGTAGGACAGGGTCTGATCATTCACCCCTCCACTTT. Its protein is CSASRTGSDHSPLHF. The chain links TRBV20-1 to TRBJ1-6; TRBD1 aligns across 8 bases. Unmatched junction bases numbered 9, after V lost 3 bases and J lost 8 bases. This CDR3 comprises 15 residues. Germline CDR1 is DFQATT and CDR2 is SNEGSKA (reference sequence).

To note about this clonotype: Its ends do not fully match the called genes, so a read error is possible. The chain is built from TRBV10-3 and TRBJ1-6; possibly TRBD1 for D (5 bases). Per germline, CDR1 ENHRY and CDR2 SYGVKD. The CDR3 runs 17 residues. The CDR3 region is CAISEFQTSRENSSLHF. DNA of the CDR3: TGTGCCATCAGTGAGTTTCAGACTTCCAGGGAGAATTCATCCCTCCACTTT.

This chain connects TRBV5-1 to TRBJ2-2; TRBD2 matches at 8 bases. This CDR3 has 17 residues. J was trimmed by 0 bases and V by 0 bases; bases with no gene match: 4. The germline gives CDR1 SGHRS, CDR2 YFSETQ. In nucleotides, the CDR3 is TGCGCCAGCAGCTTGGAGAAGCGGGGGCCGAACACCGGGGAGCTGTTTTTT. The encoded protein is CASSLEKRGPNTGELFF. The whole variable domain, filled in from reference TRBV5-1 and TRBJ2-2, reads KAGVTQTPRYLIKTRGQQVTLSCSPISGHRSVSWYQQTPGQGLQFLFEYFSETQRNKGNFPGRFSGRQFSNSRSEMNVSTLELGDSALYLCASSLEKRGPNTGELFFGEGSRLTVL.

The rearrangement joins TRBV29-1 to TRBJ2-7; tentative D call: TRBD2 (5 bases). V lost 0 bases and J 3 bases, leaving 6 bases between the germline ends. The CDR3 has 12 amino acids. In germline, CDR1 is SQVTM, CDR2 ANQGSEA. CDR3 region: CSVEETSYEQYF. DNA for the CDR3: TGCAGCGTTGAAGAAACTAGCTACGAGCAGTACTTC.

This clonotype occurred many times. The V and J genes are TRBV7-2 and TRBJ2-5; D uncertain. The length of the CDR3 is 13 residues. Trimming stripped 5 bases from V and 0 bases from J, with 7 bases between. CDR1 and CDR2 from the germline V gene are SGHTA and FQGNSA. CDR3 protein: CASSTYHQETQYF. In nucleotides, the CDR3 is TGTGCCAGCAGCACCTACCACCAAGAGACCCAGTACTTC. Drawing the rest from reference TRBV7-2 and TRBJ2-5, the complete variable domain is GAGVSQSPSNKVTEKGKDVELRCDPISGHTALYWYRQSLGQGLEFLIYFQGNSAPDKSGLPSDRFSAERTGGSVSTLTIQRTQQEDSAVYLCASSTYHQETQYFGPGTRLLVL.

The CDR3 is CATSEVRLGSAGADTQYF. The CDR3 bases are TGTGCCACCAGTGAGGTCCGACTGGGGTCGGCTGGTGCAGATACGCAGTATTTT. This rearrangement joins TRBV24-1 to TRBJ2-3; D is unclear. Germline V gives CDR1 KGHDR, CDR2 SFDVKD. V lost 4 bases and J 4 bases, leaving 23 bases between the germline ends. This CDR3 has 18 residues.

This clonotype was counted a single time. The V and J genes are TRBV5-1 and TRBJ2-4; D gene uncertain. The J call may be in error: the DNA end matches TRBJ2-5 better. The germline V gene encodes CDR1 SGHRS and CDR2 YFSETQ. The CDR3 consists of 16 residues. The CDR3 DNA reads TGCGCCAGCAGCGAGAGAGTTACAAATTCCCAAGAGACCCAGTACTTC. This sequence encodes CASSERVTNSQETQYF.

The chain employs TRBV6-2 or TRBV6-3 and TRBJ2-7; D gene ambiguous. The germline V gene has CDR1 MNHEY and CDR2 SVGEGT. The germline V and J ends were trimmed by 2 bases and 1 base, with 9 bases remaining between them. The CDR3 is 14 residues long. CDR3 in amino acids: CASSYLAPSYEQYF. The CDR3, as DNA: TGTGCCAGCAGTTACCTGGCACCGTCCTACGAGCAGTACTTC.

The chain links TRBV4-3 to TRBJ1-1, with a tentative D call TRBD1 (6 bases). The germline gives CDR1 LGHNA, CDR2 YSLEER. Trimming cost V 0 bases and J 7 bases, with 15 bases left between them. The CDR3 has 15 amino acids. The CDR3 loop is CASSQDSGGALEAFF. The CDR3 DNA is TGCGCCAGCAGCCAAGATTCCGGGGGGGCTCTTGAAGCTTTCTTT.

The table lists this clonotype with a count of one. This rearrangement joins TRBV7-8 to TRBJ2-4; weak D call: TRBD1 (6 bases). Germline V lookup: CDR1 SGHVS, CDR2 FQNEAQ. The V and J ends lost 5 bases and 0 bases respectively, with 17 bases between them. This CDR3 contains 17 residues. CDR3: CASSPSGQFLAKNIQYF. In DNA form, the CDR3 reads TGTGCCAGCAGCCCATCTGGACAGTTCCTAGCCAAAAACATTCAGTACTTC.

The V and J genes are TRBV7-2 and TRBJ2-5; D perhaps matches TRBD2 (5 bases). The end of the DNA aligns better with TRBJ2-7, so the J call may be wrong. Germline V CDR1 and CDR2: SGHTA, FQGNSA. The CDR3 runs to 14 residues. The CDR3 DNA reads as TGTGCCAGCAGCGCGATGACTACGACATACGAGCAGTACTTC. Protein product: CASSAMTTTYEQYF.

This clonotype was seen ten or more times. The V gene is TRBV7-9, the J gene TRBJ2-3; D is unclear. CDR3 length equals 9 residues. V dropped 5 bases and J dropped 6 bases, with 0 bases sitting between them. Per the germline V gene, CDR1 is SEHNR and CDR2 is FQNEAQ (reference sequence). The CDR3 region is CASSDTQYF. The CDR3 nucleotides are TGTGCCAGCAGCGATACGCAGTATTTT. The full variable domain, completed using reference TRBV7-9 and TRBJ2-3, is DTGVSQNPRHKITKRGQNVTFRCDPISEHNRLYWYRQTLGQGPEFLTYFQNEAQLEKSRLLSDRFSAERPKGSFSTLEIQRTEQGDSAMYLCASSDTQYFGPGTRLTVL.

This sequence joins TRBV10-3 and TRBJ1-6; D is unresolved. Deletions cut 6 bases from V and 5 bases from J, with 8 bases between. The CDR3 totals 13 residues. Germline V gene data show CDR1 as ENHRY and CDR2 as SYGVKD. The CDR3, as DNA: TGTGCCATCAGCCAACCGGATAATTCACCCCTCCACTTT. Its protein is CAISQPDNSPLHF.